These T cell receptor beta chains were read from a single sample in a study of cytotoxic CD8 clonotypes in ibrutinib-treated CLL. The table came from immunoSEQ multiplex PCR; TCRdb's copy has only in-frame clones and leaves some out. The sample contains 150,000 to 250,000 clones, over 60% of which appear only once. The source was PBMCs, collected after 24 months of ibrutinib treatment. These receptors were collected from a human donor with chronic lymphocytic leukemia. Each CDR3 is given with its conserved first and last residue. D genes are given only for firm matches. Not all rows give a size; the values are once, few, many and, for expanded clones, a class.

TRBV27	-	few	TRBJ2-2	16	TGTGCCAGCAATCCCCTCGGACAGTCGAACACCGGGGAGCTGTTTTTT	CASNPLGQSNTGELFF
TRBV4-2	-	-	TRBJ2-1	18	TGTGCCAGCAGCCAGGCGAACCTGGGACCACAAACCTACAATGAGCAGTTCTTC	CASSQANLGPQTYNEQFF
TRBV28	TRBD2	-	TRBJ2-2	17	TGTGCCAGCAGTTTATGGGAACTAGCGGGAGGGCCCGGGGAGCTGTTTTTT	CASSLWELAGGPGELFF
TRBV19	-	-	TRBJ1-3	15	TGTGCCAGTAGACCTCTGACTAACTCTGGAAACACCATATATTTT	CASRPLTNSGNTIYF
TRBV10-3	-	-	TRBJ1-5	13	TGTGCCACGGGGCCTGGGGGCTATCAGCCCCAGCATTTT	CATGPGGYQPQHF
TRBV30	-	-	TRBJ1-4	13	TGTGCCTGGAGTCGTCTGCTAAATGAAAAACTGTTTTTT	CAWSRLLNEKLFF
TRBV19	-	few	TRBJ2-1	15	TGTGCCAGTAGTATTAGCGGTCGCTCCTACAATGAGCAGTTCTTC	CASSISGRSYNEQFF
TRBV7-2	-	-	TRBJ2-1	13	TGTGCCAGCAGCACAAGAACTAGGAATGAGCAGTTCTTC	CASSTRTRNEQFF
TRBV5-4	TRBD1	-	TRBJ1-2	15	TGTGCCAGCAGCCACCCGACAGGGAACGTCTATGGCTACACCTTC	CASSHPTGNVYGYTF
TRBV9	-	-	TRBJ2-6	14	TGTGCCAGCAGCGTCCTTGCTGGGGCCAACGTCCTGACTTTC	CASSVLAGANVLTF
TRBV28	TRBD1	few	TRBJ1-2	16	TGTGCCAGCAGTCAGGTGAACAGGGGGTACGGCTATGGCTACACCTTC	CASSQVNRGYGYGYTF
TRBV30	-	-	TRBJ2-7	18	TGTGCCTGGAGTGTATCGGGCCCCCAACAGGGTTTTTCCTACGAGCAGTACTTC	CAWSVSGPQQGFSYEQYF
TRBV4-3	-	-	TRBJ2-1	14	TGCGCCAGCAGCCAAGTCATCGCGTACAATGAGCAGTTCTTC	CASSQVIAYNEQFF
TRBV29-1	-	-	TRBJ1-5	14	TGCAGCGTTGCTACGGGGGGGGGCAATCAGCCCCAGCATTTT	CSVATGGGNQPQHF
TRBV7-8	-	-	TRBJ1-3	14	TGTGCCAGCAGCTTAGTGGGGCTGGGAAACACCATATATTTT	CASSLVGLGNTIYF
TRBV7-6	TRBD2	-	TRBJ2-7	16	TGTGCCAGCAGCTTAGTTCCGCGGGAGCTCATCCACAAGCAGTACTTC	CASSLVPRELIHKQYF
TRBV30	-	few	TRBJ2-4	15	TGTGCCTGGAGTCCGGACAGCGTAGCCAAAAACATTCAGTACTTC	CAWSPDSVAKNIQYF
TRBV11-1	-	-	TRBJ1-1	14	TGTGCCAGCAGCAGACACAGGGTTGGGACTGAAGCTTTCTTT	CASSRHRVGTEAFF
TRBV4-3	-	-	TRBJ2-1	17	TGCGCCAGCAGCCAAGTCCCGGGGTTCAGCTCCTACAATGAGCAGTTCTTC	CASSQVPGFSSYNEQFF
TRBV6-5	TRBD1	-	TRBJ1-5	15	TGTGCCAGCAGTTACTATCCAGGGGGCGATCAGCCCCAGCATTTT	CASSYYPGGDQPQHF
TRBV7-8	-	-	TRBJ2-1	15	TGTGCCAGCAGCTTAGTCGGTGGGGCGCCAAATGAGCAGTTCTTC	CASSLVGGAPNEQFF
TRBV5-1	-	-	TRBJ2-5	14	TGCGCCAGCAGCCTCGGAGGGGACCAAGAGACCCAGTACTTC	CASSLGGDQETQYF
TRBV27	TRBD2	once	TRBJ2-7	14	TGTGCCAGCACCCGGACTAGCGGGATCTACGAGCAGTACTTC	CASTRTSGIYEQYF
TRBV4-1	-	-	TRBJ2-2	18	TGCGCCAGCAGCCAAGTTCCGTTCAGGACCGCGAACACCGGGGAGCTGTTTTTT	CASSQVPFRTANTGELFF
TRBV6-5	-	-	TRBJ2-7	14	TGTGCCAGCAGTTACGAGCCGAGGGGTTACGAGCAGTACTTC	CASSYEPRGYEQYF
TRBV6-4	-	-	TRBJ2-7	12	TGTGCCAGCAGTGCGGGGGCTCCCGAGCAGTACTTC	CASSAGAPEQYF
TRBV7-9	-	-	TRBJ1-4	14	TGTGCCAGCACCGGGAACCAAGGGACGGAAAAACTGTTTTTT	CASTGNQGTEKLFF
TRBV5-6	-	-	TRBJ2-5	15	TGTGCCAGCAGCTTGGGGCTAGCTGGCCAAGAGACCCAGTACTTC	CASSLGLAGQETQYF
TRBV30	TRBD1	once	TRBJ1-1	13	TGTGCCTGGACGGAGGGGGCGAGCACTGAAGCTTTCTTT	CAWTEGASTEAFF
TRBV5-1	-	-	TRBJ2-1	12	TGCGCCAGCAGCTTGGCTGGATATGAGCAGTTCTTC	CASSLAGYEQFF
TRBV5-4	-	once	TRBJ2-6	18	TGTGCCAGCAGCTTGAGCGGTAGCGGTGCCTCTGGGGCCAACGTCCTGACTTTC	CASSLSGSGASGANVLTF
TRBV6-6	TRBD1	-	TRBJ1-5	14	TGTGCCATTGGACAGGGTCGAAGCAATCAGCCCCAGCATTTT	CAIGQGRSNQPQHF
TRBV10-3	TRBD1	-	TRBJ2-1	13	TGTGCCATCAGTGAGGGGACAGCCCTCCTGCAGTTCTTC	CAISEGTALLQFF
TRBV11-3	TRBD1	-	TRBJ1-1	17	TGTGCCAGCAGCTTAGTTCGTTGGGACAGGGAGAACACTGAAGCTTTCTTT	CASSLVRWDRENTEAFF
TRBV7-9	-	once	TRBJ1-2	15	TGTGCCAGCAGCTTAGATCAGACATATAACTATGGCTACACCTTC	CASSLDQTYNYGYTF
TRBV9	-	-	TRBJ2-5	14	TGTGCCAGCAGCGCTCAGGGTCTCCAAGAGACCCAGTACTTC	CASSAQGLQETQYF
TRBV5-4	TRBD2	few	TRBJ2-3	14	TGTGCCAGCAGCCTAGGACTAGCATCAGATACGCAGTATTTT	CASSLGLASDTQYF
TRBV15	-	-	TRBJ2-3	16	TGTGCCACCAGCAGTGGTGGCGGGCCAGACACCGATACGCAGTATTTT	CATSSGGGPDTDTQYF
TRBV6-1	-	-	TRBJ2-7	15	TGTGCCAGCACCTCGGCGGGGACTTGGACCTACGAGCAGTACTTC	CASTSAGTWTYEQYF
TRBV9	-	few	TRBJ1-1	18	TGTGCCAGCAGCGTGGGGCACAGAGAGAGCCTAATGAACACTGAAGCTTTCTTT	CASSVGHRESLMNTEAFF
TRBV19	-	-	TRBJ2-1	12	TGTGCCAGTAACGATAGCGGAGGACGGGCGTTCTTC	CASNDSGGRAFF
TRBV27	-	-	TRBJ2-7	13	TGTGCCAGCAGTTTATCGATCGGGGACGAGCAGTACTTC	CASSLSIGDEQYF